A selection of T cell receptor beta chains follows, all from one sample in a study of tumor-infiltrating lymphocytes in primary liver carcinoma. TCRdb ran MiXCR on the multiplex PCR reads and lists one entry per CDR3 protein. The sample lists almost 200,000 distinct CDR3 sequences; less than 65% were seen once. Source material: peripheral blood. Every receptor here comes from a woman between 55 and 75 years old with primary liver carcinoma and hepatitis B virus infection. Both conserved end residues are part of each CDR3. D genes are given only for firm matches. Some rows have no size entry. The others give once, few or many, or a class for an expanded clone.

clone size,V gene,D gene,J gene,CDR3 protein,CDR3 DNA
.,TRBV10-1,.,TRBJ2-7,CASSASQRGGYEQYF,TGCGCCAGCAGTGCGTCTCAGAGAGGGGGCTACGAGCAGTACTTC
.,TRBV12-3/TRBV12-4,.,TRBJ2-3,CASTQRELAKWVSTDTHYF,TGTGCCAGCACCCAACGGGAACTAGCCAAGTGGGTGAGCACAGATACACACTATTTT
.,TRBV6-5,TRBD2,TRBJ2-1,CASSTPGLAVHNEQFF,TGTGCCAGCAGTACGCCAGGACTAGCGGTCCACAATGAGCAGTTCTTC
few,TRBV6-5,.,TRBJ2-7,CASSYSSGGAYEQYF,TGTGCCAGCAGTTACTCCTCCGGGGGCGCCTACGAGCAGTACTTC
few,TRBV4-1,.,TRBJ1-5,CASSQGWGDSNQPQHF,TGCGCCAGCAGCCAAGGGTGGGGAGATAGCAATCAGCCCCAGCATTTT
.,TRBV28,.,TRBJ1-4,CASSFDMKLFF,TGTGCCAGCAGTTTTGATATGAAACTGTTTTTT
many,TRBV12-5,.,TRBJ1-1,CASGLGTNTEAFF,TGTGCTAGTGGTTTGGGGACAAACACTGAAGCTTTCTTT
.,TRBV7-9,TRBD2,TRBJ2-3,CASSSGLAGGTNTQYF,TGTGCCAGCAGCTCGGGACTAGCGGGAGGGACAAATACGCAGTATTTT
many,TRBV12-3/TRBV12-4,.,TRBJ2-3,CASTIDPRTDTQYF,TGTGCCAGCACCATAGACCCTCGTACAGATACGCAGTATTTT
.,TRBV13,.,TRBJ2-7,CASSSVLTSYEQYF,TGTGCCAGCAGCTCAGTCCTAACGTCCTACGAGCAGTACTTC
.,TRBV6-5,.,TRBJ2-3,CASSYRGSPTDTQYF,TGTGCCAGCAGTTACCGGGGGAGTCCCACAGATACGCAGTATTTT
.,TRBV28,.,TRBJ2-1,CASSSPIGGTYNERFF,TGTGCCAGCAGTTCTCCAATCGGGGGTACCTACAATGAGCGGTTCTTC
.,TRBV5-4,.,TRBJ1-5,CASSEPGTPKYSKQPQHF,TGTGCCAGCAGCGAGCCCGGGACACCAAAATATAGCAAACAGCCCCAGCATTTT
.,TRBV19,.,TRBJ1-1,CASSIRDINTEAFF,TGTGCCAGTAGTATCCGGGACATTAACACTGAAGCTTTCTTT
.,TRBV6-1,.,TRBJ2-2,CVSRFELGSTGELFF,TGTGTCAGCAGATTCGAACTGGGATCTACCGGGGAGCTGTTTTTT
.,TRBV11-2,TRBD2,TRBJ2-1,CASSLHGTSGSNNEKFF,TGTGCCAGCAGTTTACACGGGACTAGTGGGAGTAACAATGAGAAGTTCTTC
many,TRBV29-1,TRBD1,TRBJ1-1,CSAPDRGNTEAFF,TGCAGCGCACCGGACAGGGGGAACACTGAAGCTTTCTTT
.,TRBV5-1,.,TRBJ2-3,CASSKRLDSSDTQYF,TGCGCCAGCAGCAAGCGACTAGATTCCTCAGATACGCAGTATTTT
.,TRBV6-2/TRBV6-3,.,TRBJ1-1,CASRGEIHTEAFF,TGTGCCAGCAGAGGGGAGATCCACACTGAAGCTTTCTTT
few,TRBV5-4,TRBD2,TRBJ2-3,CASRAAGTSGRITDTQYF,TGTGCCAGCAGAGCTGCCGGGACTAGCGGGAGGATCACAGATACGCAGTATTTT
many,TRBV7-8,.,TRBJ1-3,CASSLIEVGNTIYF,TGTGCCAGCAGCTTGATCGAGGTTGGAAACACCATATATTTT
many,TRBV6-5,.,TRBJ2-1,CASSYAPGSLSSYNEQFF,TGTGCCAGCAGTTACGCTCCGGGGAGCCTGAGCTCCTACAATGAGCAGTTCTTC
many,TRBV29-1,TRBD1,TRBJ1-1,CSVEAGTGGNTEAFF,TGCAGCGTTGAAGCTGGGACAGGGGGCAACACTGAAGCTTTCTTT
.,TRBV6-5,.,TRBJ1-1,CASSLRLTLYVNIEAFF,TGTGCCAGCAGCCTCCGGCTGACGCTGTACGTAAACATTGAAGCTTTCTTT
.,TRBV7-9,.,TRBJ2-1,CTSSPGGGEQFF,TGTACCAGCAGCCCAGGGGGAGGGGAGCAGTTCTTC
.,TRBV11-2,.,TRBJ1-2,CVSSLVRGRGIGYTF,TGTGTCAGCAGCTTAGTCCGTGGGCGGGGAATCGGCTACACCTTC
.,TRBV7-9,.,TRBJ2-7,CASSLAGSFYEQYF,TGTGCCAGCAGCTTAGCAGGCAGTTTCTACGAGCAGTACTTC
.,TRBV29-1,TRBD1,TRBJ1-1,CSVDLLGGQKNTDAFF,TGCAGCGTTGATCTTTTGGGGGGACAGAAAAACACTGACGCTTTCTTT
few,TRBV4-1,.,TRBJ2-7,CASSQEGPGLSSYEQYF,TGCGCCAGCAGCCAAGAAGGGCCAGGGCTGAGCTCCTACGAGCAGTACTTC
.,TRBV2,TRBD1,TRBJ1-1,CASRTGVGTEAFF,TGTGCCAGCCGGACAGGGGTCGGCACTGAAGCTTTCTTT
few,TRBV5-1,.,TRBJ2-1,CASSLLGTTTYNEQFF,TGCGCCAGCAGCTTGCTCGGGACAACAACCTACAATGAGCAGTTCTTC
.,TRBV3-1,.,TRBJ2-1,CATEDSYSYNEQFF,TGTGCCACCGAGGACTCCTACTCCTACAATGAGCAGTTCTTC
many,TRBV12-3/TRBV12-4,.,TRBJ1-1,CASRNTGRTEAFF,TGTGCCAGCAGAAATACAGGGAGGACTGAAGCTTTCTTT
.,TRBV6-1,.,TRBJ1-1,CASSEDARAVRNTEAFF,TGTGCCAGCAGTGAAGACGCCAGGGCTGTGAGGAACACTGAAGCTTTCTTT
.,TRBV29-1,.,TRBJ1-5,CSAGGGANLPQHF,TGCAGCGCCGGAGGGGGAGCGAATCTGCCCCAGCATTTT
.,TRBV5-6,TRBD2,TRBJ2-1,CASRSRTSWRINEQFF,TGTGCCAGCAGGTCCCGGACTAGCTGGCGAATAAATGAGCAGTTCTTC
few,TRBV7-8,.,TRBJ2-4,CASSLVENIQYF,TGTGCCAGCAGCTTAGTGGAAAACATTCAGTACTTC
few,TRBV4-1,TRBD1,TRBJ2-7,CASSQVGTEAQYF,TGCGCCAGCAGCCAAGTCGGGACAGAAGCGCAGTACTTC
.,TRBV11-3,TRBD2,TRBJ2-1,CADSVSGTSGYNEQFF,TGTGCCGACAGCGTCTCTGGGACTAGCGGTTACAATGAGCAGTTCTTC
.,TRBV6-6,.,TRBJ2-7,CASSRGQGISYEQYF,TGTGCCAGCAGTCGCGGGCAGGGTATCTCCTACGAGCAGTACTTC
.,TRBV10-3,TRBD1,TRBJ1-2,CAISESTGDMYGYTF,TGTGCCATCAGTGAGTCGACAGGGGATATGTATGGCTACACCTTC
.,TRBV6-5,.,TRBJ1-1,CASSYQENTESFF,TGTGCCAGCAGTTACCAGGAGAACACTGAATCTTTCTTT
.,TRBV11-1,.,TRBJ2-7,CTSSLHRGAHEQYF,TGTACCAGCAGCTTACACCGCGGGGCTCACGAGCAGTACTTC
.,TRBV11-2,.,TRBJ2-7,CASILGGSLYEQYF,TGTGCCAGCATTCTCGGCGGAAGCCTCTACGAGCAGTACTTC
.,TRBV11-2,.,TRBJ2-5,CASSRPGRREIQYF,TGTGCCAGCAGCCGCCCGGGGAGGCGAGAGATCCAGTACTTC
.,TRBV11-3,.,TRBJ2-2,CAIRAIRATGELFF,TGTGCCATTAGGGCAATTAGGGCGACCGGGGAGCTGTTTTTT
.,TRBV7-8,TRBD1,TRBJ1-3,CASSLVLGTGSSGNTIYF,TGTGCCAGCAGTTTAGTTTTGGGGACAGGGTCCTCTGGAAACACCATATATTTT
once,TRBV11-2,.,TRBJ2-3,CASSVGTATLTDTQYF,TGTGCCAGCAGCGTCGGGACTGCCACTCTAACAGATACGCAGTATTTT
many,TRBV29-1,TRBD1,TRBJ1-2,CSVGAGTGSYGYTF,TGCAGCGTTGGGGCCGGGACAGGGTCCTATGGCTACACCTTC
many,TRBV5-1,.,TRBJ1-1,CASSFDNRNTEAFF,TGCGCCAGCAGCTTTGACAACCGGAACACTGAAGCTTTCTTT
many,TRBV11-2,.,TRBJ2-3,CASSPNGGLRTDTQYF,TGTGCCAGCAGCCCTAACGGGGGTCTGAGGACAGATACGCAGTATTTT
.,TRBV6-6,TRBD1,TRBJ2-2,CASNTGAGELFF,TGTGCCAGCAACACAGGGGCCGGGGAGCTGTTTTTT
once,TRBV4-2,.,TRBJ1-6,CASSQTAIRYSPLHF,TGTGCCAGCAGCCAAACAGCGATTAGATATTCACCCCTCCATTTT